Reported below is one TCR beta chain. This sample is part of a study of blood T cell repertoires in COVID-19. Per the study methods: Researchers report that nucleated cell counts were estimated from reference gene primer amplification. The method was immunoSEQ multiplex PCR; TCRdb's version includes in-frame clones alone and lacks a portion of them. V, J and clone size reflect that table, while D and trimming were determined from the DNA. The sample lists about 100,000 clones, 92% occurring once. V was pared by 3 bases and J by 0 bases, with 13 bases between. The CDR3 contains 15 residues. CDR1 is SGHKS, CDR2 YYEKEE, per germline (reference sequence).

The sequenced sample was peripheral blood. This chain connects TRBV5-5 to TRBJ2-7; a possible D gene is TRBD2 (5 bases). The clonotype comes from a woman aged 45 to 65 with COVID-19, enrolled during active disease. Written as DNA, the CDR3 is TGTGCCAGCAGCTGGACTGCTTACCTCTCCTACGAGCAGTACTTC. Translating it yields CASSWTAYLSYEQYF.